This is a list of T cell receptor beta chains from one sample in a study of blood T cell repertoires in COVID-19. The table came from immunoSEQ multiplex PCR; TCRdb's copy has only in-frame clones and leaves some out. The table has roughly 100,000 clones, approximately 90% seen once; the top ten hold around 2%. Sequencing input: peripheral blood. These receptors were taken from a man aged 45-60 years with active COVID-19. Both conserved end residues are part of each CDR3. The D gene is left open where the match is weak. Size values are once, few and many counts, or a class for expanded clones, and some rows have none.

V gene	D gene	J gene	clone size	CDR3 DNA	CDR3 protein
TRBV6-6	NA	TRBJ1-4	few	TGTGCCAGCAGTGCAGCGGGGCTAGGGGAAAAACTGTTTTTT	CASSAAGLGEKLFF
TRBV7-2	TRBD2	TRBJ2-7	NA	TGTGCCAGCAGCTTAGGAAGGACTAGCGGGGGGCCCTACGAGCAGTACTTC	CASSLGRTSGGPYEQYF
TRBV2	NA	TRBJ1-4	NA	TGTGCCAGCAGTGTGGCAGGGCGCAACGAAAAACTGTTTTTT	CASSVAGRNEKLFF
TRBV6-5	NA	TRBJ1-3	NA	TGTGCCAGCAGGCGGGGGTCTCCTGGAAACACCATATATTTT	CASRRGSPGNTIYF
TRBV12-3/TRBV12-4	NA	TRBJ2-2	once	TGTGCCAGCAGTTTACCAAACGGGGAGCTGTTTTTT	CASSLPNGELFF
TRBV30	NA	TRBJ2-1	NA	TGTGCCTGGTCCAGGACGGGGGGCTCGGAGCAGTTCTTC	CAWSRTGGSEQFF
TRBV27	NA	TRBJ1-4	NA	TGTGCCAGCAGTACCCTCCAGACAGGCCGTAATGAAAAACTGTTTTTT	CASSTLQTGRNEKLFF
TRBV7-9	TRBD1	TRBJ2-2	few	TGTGCCAGCAGCATAACAGGGGGATCCGGGGAGCTGTTTTTT	CASSITGGSGELFF
TRBV9	NA	TRBJ2-2	NA	TGTGCCAGCAGCGTAGGGCAGACGAACACCGGGGAGCTGTTTTTT	CASSVGQTNTGELFF
TRBV19	TRBD1	TRBJ2-5	NA	TGTGCCAGTAGTATCGGGGCAGGGGGCAGGTCGGAGACCCAGTACTTC	CASSIGAGGRSETQYF
TRBV5-6	NA	TRBJ2-2	NA	TGTGCCAGCAGCCCCTCGGGCAGGGGAAGCACCGGGGAGCTGTTTTTT	CASSPSGRGSTGELFF
TRBV18	NA	TRBJ1-1	NA	TGTGCCAGCTCGTCGACAGAGAACACTGAAGCTTTCTTT	CASSSTENTEAFF
TRBV12-2	NA	TRBJ2-5	NA	TGTGCAAGTCGCACCAGGACTAGCGGGGGGCGGGCGACCCAGTACTTC	CASRTRTSGGRATQYF
TRBV5-4	TRBD1	TRBJ2-2	once	TGTGCCAGCAGCCAACACACGACAGGGGCCACCGGGGAGCTGTTTTTT	CASSQHTTGATGELFF
TRBV28	NA	TRBJ2-3	NA	TGTGCCAGCAGTTTTAAATCCGCGACAAGGTGGAACACAGATACGCAGTATTTT	CASSFKSATRWNTDTQYF
TRBV5-4	TRBD2	TRBJ2-1	NA	TGTGCCAGCAGCTTGGGCGGGGGAGACTACAATGAGCAGTTCTTC	CASSLGGGDYNEQFF
TRBV7-2	NA	TRBJ2-2	NA	TGTGCCAGCAGCTCCAAGGCGGGGGCTCACACCGGGGAGCTGTTTTTT	CASSSKAGAHTGELFF
TRBV5-4	NA	TRBJ2-2	NA	TGTGCCAGCAGCTTGGGCGCCTCGAACACCGGGGAGCTGTTTTTT	CASSLGASNTGELFF
TRBV3-1/TRBV3-2	NA	TRBJ1-2	once	TGTGCCAGCAGCCACCTTGGGGGGGACGGCTACACCTTC	CASSHLGGDGYTF
TRBV6-1	TRBD1	TRBJ1-1	NA	TGTGCCAGCAGTGATGCACTTCGACAGGGCGAAAACACTGAAGCTTTCTTT	CASSDALRQGENTEAFF
TRBV7-9	TRBD1	TRBJ2-3	once	TGTGCCAGCAACCTCGGGGACAGGGAATCAGATACGCAGTATTTT	CASNLGDRESDTQYF
TRBV4-1	TRBD2	TRBJ2-1	NA	TGCGCCAGCAGCCAGGGTACTAGCGGACAATACAATGAGCAGTTCTTC	CASSQGTSGQYNEQFF
TRBV2	NA	TRBJ1-5	NA	TGTGCCAGCAGTGAAGCCGAGGACAGTAATCAGCCCCAGCATTTT	CASSEAEDSNQPQHF
TRBV7-9	NA	TRBJ2-7	NA	TGTGCCAGCAGCGCGGGACAGATGTCCTACGAGCAGTACTTC	CASSAGQMSYEQYF
TRBV25-1	NA	TRBJ2-2	NA	TGTGCCAGCAGCACTTCGCTAGGCGGGACCGGGGAGCTGTTTTTT	CASSTSLGGTGELFF
TRBV7-6	TRBD1	TRBJ2-6	once	TGTGCCAGCAGCACTAGACAGGGGGACTCTGGGGCCAACGTCCTGACTTTC	CASSTRQGDSGANVLTF
TRBV11-2	TRBD1	TRBJ1-4	NA	TGTGCCAGCAGTCAGGACAGGGGAGGCGAAAAACTGTTTTTT	CASSQDRGGEKLFF
TRBV6-5	TRBD1	TRBJ1-2	NA	TGTGCCAGCAGTCTACAGGGGGGTTATGGCTACACCTTC	CASSLQGGYGYTF
TRBV7-8	NA	TRBJ1-3	once	TGTGCCAGCAGCTTTAGCGGCCTCTCTGGAAACACCATATATTTT	CASSFSGLSGNTIYF
TRBV15	NA	TRBJ2-1	NA	TGTGCCACCAGCAGAGATAAGGCAGGCCTCAACAATGAGCAGTTCTTC	CATSRDKAGLNNEQFF
TRBV11-2	TRBD2	TRBJ2-5	NA	TGTGCCAGCAGCTTAAGGCGGGGGGGCCAGGAGACCCAGTACTTC	CASSLRRGGQETQYF
TRBV7-9	NA	TRBJ2-2	NA	TGTGCCAGACGACAAATGACAGAGAACACCGGGGAGCTGTTTTTT	CARRQMTENTGELFF
TRBV9	NA	TRBJ1-1	NA	TGTGCCAGCAGCGTAGTTGAGATAAGAACGACTGAAGCTTTCTTT	CASSVVEIRTTEAFF
TRBV4-2	NA	TRBJ1-5	NA	TGTGCCAGCAGCCAAGAGACCCCTACAGGGTTTAGCAATCAGCCCCAGCATTTT	CASSQETPTGFSNQPQHF
TRBV6-1	NA	TRBJ1-1	NA	TGTGCCAGCAGTGAGTCAGGGTGGTTTGGGTTGAACACTGAAGCTTTCTTT	CASSESGWFGLNTEAFF